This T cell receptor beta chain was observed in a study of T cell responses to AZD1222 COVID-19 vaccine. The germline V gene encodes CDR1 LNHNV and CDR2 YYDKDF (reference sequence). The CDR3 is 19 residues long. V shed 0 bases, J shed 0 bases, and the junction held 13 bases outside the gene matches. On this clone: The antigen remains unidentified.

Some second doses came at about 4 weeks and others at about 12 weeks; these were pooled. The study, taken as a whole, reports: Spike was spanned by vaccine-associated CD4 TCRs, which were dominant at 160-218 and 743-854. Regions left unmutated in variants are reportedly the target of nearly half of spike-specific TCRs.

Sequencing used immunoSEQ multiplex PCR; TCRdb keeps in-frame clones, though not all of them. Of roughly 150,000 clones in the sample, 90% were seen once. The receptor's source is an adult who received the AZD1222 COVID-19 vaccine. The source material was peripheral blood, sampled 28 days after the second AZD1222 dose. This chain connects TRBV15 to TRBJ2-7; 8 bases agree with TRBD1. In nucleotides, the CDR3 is TGTGCCACCAGCAGAGATATATTTTTTCAGGACAGGGACTCCTACGAGCAGTACTTC. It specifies CATSRDIFFQDRDSYEQYF.